This T cell receptor beta chain comes out of a study of T cell repertoires in cytomegalovirus infection. Study conclusions and caveats: Based on cumulative public TCR beta family frequency, carriers of CMV plus the relevant HLA were identified.

This CDR3 is 16 amino acids long. V lost 3 bases, J lost 8 bases, and 13 bases stayed unmatched. TCRdb processed the reads anew with MiXCR; each CDR3 protein has one entry. The sample contains roughly 920,000 distinct CDR3 sequences, roughly 30% of which appear only once. A note on this clonotype: The target antigen is unknown.

V is TRBV12-3 or TRBV12-4 and J is TRBJ1-2; 9 bases line up with TRBD1. The clonotype originates from a human donor in good health (CMV status not recorded). Some clones in this sample may be carry-over from other donors' samples. The material sequenced was cultured CD8+ T cells from PBMCs, taken from culture after CMV antigen stimulation. The CDR3 spells CASSFPDGGQGEGYTF. The DNA of the CDR3 is TGTGCCAGCAGTTTCCCTGATGGGGGACAGGGTGAGGGCTACACCTTC.